A selection of T cell receptor beta chains follows, all from one sample in a study of T cell responses to AZD1222 COVID-19 vaccine. The method was immunoSEQ multiplex PCR; TCRdb's version includes in-frame clones alone and lacks a portion of them. The table has fewer than 200,000 clones, about 90% seen once. The sequencing used peripheral blood, collected on day 0 of AZD1222 vaccination. Source of these receptors: an adult in good health. Each CDR3 is given with its conserved first and last residue. D genes are given only for firm matches. Clone size appears in some rows only: once, few, many, or a class for an expanded clone.

TRBV6-5	TRBJ1-6	NA	NA	CASSPGQGKGSPLHF	TGTGCCAGCAGTCCCGGCCAGGGGAAGGGTTCACCCCTCCACTTT
TRBV7-9	TRBJ1-5	NA	NA	CASSLGVGDSNQPQHF	TGTGCCAGCAGCTTAGGTGTAGGGGATAGCAATCAGCCCCAGCATTTT
TRBV6-4	TRBJ1-6	NA	NA	CASSAVPGGNSPLHF	TGTGCCAGCAGTGCCGTGCCGGGCGGGAATTCACCCCTCCACTTT
TRBV2	TRBJ2-1	NA	NA	CASIRVEYNEQFF	TGTGCCAGCATTAGGGTGGAGTACAATGAGCAGTTCTTC
TRBV6-4	TRBJ2-1	NA	NA	CASSPSDSSYNEQFF	TGTGCCAGCAGCCCCTCCGACAGCTCCTACAATGAGCAGTTCTTC
TRBV29-1	TRBJ2-7	NA	TRBD1	CSAPNGDSYEQYF	TGCAGCGCCCCCAATGGGGACAGCTACGAGCAGTACTTC
TRBV24-1	TRBJ2-1	NA	NA	CATSGAGDEQFF	TGTGCCACCAGTGGGGCAGGGGATGAGCAGTTCTTC
TRBV9	TRBJ2-6	NA	NA	CASSVAVGADGANVLTF	TGTGCCAGCAGCGTAGCAGTGGGGGCGGATGGGGCCAACGTCCTGACTTTC
TRBV18	TRBJ2-1	NA	TRBD2	CASSPGRTSGLYNEQFF	TGTGCCAGCTCACCGGGTAGGACTAGCGGGCTTTACAATGAGCAGTTCTTC
TRBV3-1/TRBV3-2	TRBJ2-1	once	TRBD1	CASSSRQGVFF	TGTGCCAGCAGCTCTCGACAGGGGGTGTTCTTC
TRBV30	TRBJ2-6	once	NA	CAGRRTGGVLTF	TGTGCCGGCCGTCGGACAGGAGGGGTCCTGACTTTC
TRBV18	TRBJ1-3	NA	NA	CASSPPGTSHTIYF	TGTGCCAGCTCACCACCGGGTACAAGTCACACCATATATTTT
TRBV18	TRBJ1-1	NA	TRBD1	CASSPGQGVTEAFF	TGTGCCAGCTCACCGGGACAGGGAGTCACTGAAGCTTTCTTT
TRBV30	TRBJ1-1	NA	NA	CAWSGGRNGFF	TGTGCCTGGAGTGGAGGCAGGAATGGCTTCTTT
TRBV30	TRBJ1-2	once	NA	CAWSPHRDLGYGYTF	TGTGCCTGGAGTCCCCACAGGGACCTTGGATATGGCTACACCTTC
TRBV24-1	TRBJ2-1	NA	NA	CATSTGNEQFF	TGTGCCACCAGTACAGGTAATGAGCAGTTCTTC
TRBV7-9	TRBJ2-5	NA	NA	CASSLWGEETQYF	TGTGCCAGCAGCTTATGGGGGGAGGAGACCCAGTACTTC
TRBV18	TRBJ2-7	NA	NA	CASSPTTYEQYF	TGTGCCAGCTCACCGACCACCTACGAGCAGTACTTC
TRBV7-3	TRBJ2-2	NA	NA	CASSGRETGELFF	TGTGCCAGCAGCGGGCGAGAGACCGGGGAGCTGTTTTTT
TRBV2	TRBJ1-6	NA	NA	CASSVGTRNRNSPLHF	TGTGCCAGCAGTGTTGGGACAAGAAACCGAAATTCACCCCTCCACTTT
TRBV5-4	TRBJ1-2	NA	NA	CASSLSAVYGYTF	TGTGCCAGCAGCTTAAGTGCGGTCTATGGCTACACCTTC
TRBV7-6	TRBJ2-1	NA	TRBD2	CASSYTSGSEVGYNEQFF	TGTGCCAGCAGCTATACTAGCGGGAGTGAAGTGGGGTACAATGAGCAGTTCTTC
TRBV5-1	TRBJ2-2	NA	TRBD2	CASSPGLAENTGELFF	TGCGCCAGCTCCCCGGGACTAGCGGAGAACACCGGGGAGCTGTTTTTT
TRBV5-4	TRBJ2-5	NA	NA	CASSSGVVQETQYF	TGTGCCAGCAGCTCGGGGGTGGTCCAAGAGACCCAGTACTTC
TRBV7-9	TRBJ2-7	NA	TRBD1	CASSQGQGSRRPTYEQYF	TGTGCCAGCAGCCAGGGACAGGGGTCCAGACGCCCAACCTACGAGCAGTACTTC
TRBV10-3	TRBJ2-1	NA	NA	CAIIRTDRPGDEQFF	TGTGCCATCATTCGAACAGATCGACCAGGGGATGAGCAGTTCTTC
TRBV11-2	TRBJ1-3	NA	NA	CASSFGHSGNTIYF	TGTGCCAGCAGCTTTGGTCACTCTGGAAACACCATATATTTT
TRBV12-3/TRBV12-4	TRBJ2-7	NA	NA	CASSLVRYEQYF	TGTGCCAGCAGTTTAGTACGCTACGAGCAGTACTTC
TRBV9	TRBJ2-1	NA	TRBD2	CASSPTSGPKRGEQFF	TGTGCCAGCAGCCCAACTAGCGGCCCAAAGCGGGGGGAGCAGTTCTTC
TRBV2	TRBJ1-2	NA	TRBD1	CASSESGQGVYGYTF	TGTGCCAGCAGTGAATCGGGACAGGGGGTCTATGGCTACACCTTC
TRBV7-6	TRBJ2-3	few	NA	CASSLSLAHTDTQYF	TGTGCCAGCAGCTTAAGTTTAGCGCACACAGATACGCAGTATTTT
TRBV5-5	TRBJ1-3	NA	NA	CASSLGHVSGNTIYF	TGTGCCAGCAGCTTGGGGCACGTCTCTGGAAACACCATATATTTT